The present TCR beta chain was sequenced within a study of beta chain features in type 1 diabetes. Study observations and caveats: TCRB CDR3s were moderately but significantly shorter in Type 1 diabetes patients in all four CD4+ subsets. Patients with type 1 diabetes carried fewer insertions and had more deletions at their VDJ junctions.

Isolated RNA was reverse transcribed in full, so expressed TCRB transcripts were sequenced. The method was immunoSEQ multiplex PCR; TCRdb's version includes in-frame clones alone and lacks a portion of them. Of approximately 170,000 clones listed, roughly 9% are singletons. In germline, CDR1 is MNHNS, CDR2 SASEGT. V lost 5 bases to trimming and J lost 10 bases; unmatched junction nucleotides: 5. The CDR3 consists of 12 residues. Note on this clone: No antigen is known for it.

The chain couples TRBV6-1 to TRBJ1-1, with 9 bases matching TRBD1. The sequencing sample was made of central memory CD4+ T cells from blood. The source is a woman under 30 in good health. The CDR3 reads CASSLQGARAFF. The CDR3 DNA follows: TGTGCCAGCAGTCTACAGGGGGCGAGAGCTTTCTTT.